The present T cell receptor (beta chain) was sequenced within a study of cytomegalovirus exposure and HLA in healthy donors. The study's findings and limits: Earlier analysis found most TCR beta V segments productive about 90% or about 30% of the time. Many donors shared some public TCRs, even though most TCR sequences were rare.

Donors showed nominal health when sampled, although they likely had unrecorded immune exposures. The PCR ran on 60 Vbeta and 13 Jbeta primers. The assay was immunoSEQ multiplex PCR, and TCRdb's table has in-frame clones only and misses some. Listed are about 200,000 clones; 0.9% to 1.4% falls within the top ten. In regard to this clone: As yet, its antigen is unknown.

The ends were cut back, 0 bases at V and 5 bases at J, with 11 bases in the middle. The CDR3 extends over 15 amino acids. The germline CDR1 and CDR2 sequences are SGHDT and YYEEEE. Sequencing was carried out using PBMCs. This chain links TRBV5-6 with TRBJ1-4; D remains unclear. The receptor was derived from a girl aged 2 to 10 in good health and CMV-seropositive. The CDR3 coding sequence is TGTGCCAGCAGCTTGGCAGGCCCTCCAAATGAAAAACTGTTTTTT. This codes for CASSLAGPPNEKLFF.